This T cell receptor beta chain was identified in a study of T cell repertoires in cytomegalovirus infection. Study-wide context: HLA-C-restricted CMV epitopes, recently identified, and well-studied HLA-B-restricted ones were used by the study.

This clonotype appeared a few times. Its matching antigen is unknown. Each CDR3 protein is one row after TCRdb ran MiXCR on the reads. The data show tens of thousands of distinct CDR3 sequences, around 30% seen once. Findings and caveats of the study: CMV-specific TCR beta clonotypes restricted by HLA-C dominated the ex vivo response.

Germline CDR1 and CDR2: MNHNS and SASEGT. The CDR3 sequence is 14 residues long. Trimming at V came to 8 bases and at J to 0 bases, leaving 7 bases not matched to a gene. The chain links TRBV6-1 to TRBJ2-7; TRBD2 aligns across 7 bases. The source material was CD8+ T cells from cultured PBMCs, sampled from culture after CMV antigen stimulation. This clonotype was obtained from a human donor in good health (CMV status not recorded). Some clones in this sample may be carry-over from other donors' samples. CDR3 sequence reads: CASHGGVSSYEQYF. CDR3 coding DNA: TGTGCCAGCCATGGGGGGGTCTCCTCCTACGAGCAGTACTTC.